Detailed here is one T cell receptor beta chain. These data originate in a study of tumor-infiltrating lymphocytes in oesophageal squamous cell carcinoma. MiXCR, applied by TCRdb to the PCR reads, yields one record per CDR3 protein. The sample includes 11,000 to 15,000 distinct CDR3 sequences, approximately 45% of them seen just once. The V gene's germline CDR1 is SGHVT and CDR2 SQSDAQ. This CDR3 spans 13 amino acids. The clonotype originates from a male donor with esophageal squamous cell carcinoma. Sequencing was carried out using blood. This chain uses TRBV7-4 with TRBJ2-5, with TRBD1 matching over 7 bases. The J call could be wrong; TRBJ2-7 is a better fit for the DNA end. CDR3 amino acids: CASSLRGPYEQYF. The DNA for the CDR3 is TGTGCCAGCAGCTTAAGGGGGCCCTACGAGCAGTACTTC.